One sample yielded the 21 T cell receptor beta chains listed below, sequenced in a study of cytomegalovirus exposure and HLA in healthy donors. PCR involved 60 Vbeta and 13 Jbeta primers. Some clones are missing from TCRdb's copy, which holds only in-frame ones; the method was immunoSEQ multiplex PCR. This sample carries tens of thousands of clones, about 70% of them seen once, and the ten largest clones take over 6.5%. Sequencing input: PBMCs. The receptors here all came from a man aged 25-45 years in good health and CMV-seronegative.

This chain connects TRBV6-6 to TRBJ1-1; the match to TRBD1 covers 7 bases. The CDR3 is 15 amino acids. Per germline, CDR1 MNHNY and CDR2 SVGAGI (reference sequence). The ends lost 6 bases at V and 0 bases at J; junction bases unmatched: 7. CDR3 sequence reads: CASRGNDRVNTEAFF. The CDR3 DNA is TGTGCCAGCAGGGGAAACGACAGGGTGAACACTGAAGCTTTCTTT.

V gene TRBV4-2 combines with J gene TRBJ2-7, with D perhaps TRBD1 (6 bases). The CDR3 contains 15 residues. Per germline, CDR1 LGHNA and CDR2 YNFKEQ. V was cut by 2 bases and J by 3 bases, with 14 bases left in between. DNA of the CDR3: TGTGCCAGCAGCCAACCGGGACAAACAAGCTACGAGCAGTACTTC. Its translation: CASSQPGQTSYEQYF.

The rearrangement links TRBV10-3 to TRBJ1-4, with D perhaps TRBD1 (6 bases). Between the trimmed V and J ends, which lost 6 bases and 3 bases, there was a span of 11 bases. The CDR3 extends over 14 amino acids. Germline CDR1 and CDR2: ENHRY and SYGVKD. Here the CDR3 DNA reads TGTGCCATCAGGGCAGGGGAATCTAATGAAAAACTGTTTTTT. This encodes CAIRAGESNEKLFF.

The gene calls are TRBV15 and TRBJ2-7; D may be TRBD1 (5 bases). V lost 1 base to trimming and J lost 3 bases, with 13 bases between them. The germline V gene has CDR1 LNHNV and CDR2 YYDKDF (reference sequence). The CDR3 runs to 15 residues. CDR3 sequence: CATSRVVTAIYEQYF. The CDR3 nucleotides are TGTGCCACCAGCAGAGTGGTGACAGCTATCTACGAGCAGTACTTC. Full variable domain (outside the CDR3, taken from reference TRBV15 and TRBJ2-7): DAMVIQNPRYQVTQFGKPVTLSCSQTLNHNVMYWYQQKSSQAPKLLFHYYDKDFNNEADTPDNFQSRRPNTSFCFLDIRSPGLGDTAMYLCATSRVVTAIYEQYFGPGTRLTVT.

A single count supports this clone. This sequence joins TRBV2 and TRBJ1-6; D remains unclear. V lost 4 bases and J 4 bases, leaving 5 bases between the germline ends. Germline CDR1 is SNHLY and CDR2 is FYNNEI. This CDR3 region has 13 residues. The CDR3, as DNA: TGTGCCAGCAGTGGGCAATATAATTCACCCCTCCACTTT. Translation: CASSGQYNSPLHF. The entire variable domain, with the rest obtained from reference TRBV2 and TRBJ1-6, is as follows: EPEVTQTPSHQVTQMGQEVILRCVPISNHLYFYWYRQILGQKVEFLVSFYNNEISEKSEIFDDQFSVERPDGSNFTLKIRSTKLEDSAMYFCASSGQYNSPLHFGNGTRLTVT.

The chain recombines TRBV5-1 with TRBJ2-5, with TRBD1 identical over 9 bases. The CDR3 runs to 15 residues. From germline, CDR1 is SGHRS and CDR2 YFSETQ. V trimming: 0 bases; J trimming: 5 bases; junction bases outside the gene matches: 5. The CDR3 coding sequence is TGCGCCAGCAGCTTGGGTGGACAGGGGATCGAGACCCAGTACTTC. This codes for CASSLGGQGIETQYF.

The chain carries TRBV7-2 and TRBJ1-4; TRBD1 matches at 7 bases. The V segment lost 5 bases and the J segment 0 bases; nucleotides outside the gene matches: 9. CDR3 length: 17 amino acids. Germline V gene lookup returns CDR1 SGHTA and CDR2 FQGNSA. Here the CDR3 reads CASSPPGQTATNEKLFF. The CDR3 nucleotides are TGTGCCAGCAGCCCCCCGGGACAGACTGCAACTAATGAAAAACTGTTTTTT.

The CDR3 reads CASSRLTAYGYTF. The CDR3 region has the DNA TGTGCCAGCAGCCGCCTGACAGCCTATGGCTACACCTTC. This chain joins TRBV14 and TRBJ1-2, with a weak D call TRBD1 (5 bases). Trimming stripped 4 bases from V and 4 bases from J, with 10 bases between. The CDR3 runs to 13 residues. Germline CDR1 and CDR2: SGHDN and FVKESK.

The chain couples TRBV6-5 to TRBJ2-1, with 9 nucleotides matching TRBD1. The CDR3 extends over 15 amino acids. In germline, CDR1 is MNHEY, CDR2 SVGAGI. The J segment lost 4 bases and the V segment lost 6 bases, leaving 7 bases of the junction unmatched. The chain's CDR3 is CASRNDRGLYNEQFF. In nucleotides, the CDR3 is TGTGCCAGCAGAAACGACAGGGGGTTGTACAATGAGCAGTTCTTC.

The chain carries TRBV4-2 and TRBJ1-1; 7 nucleotides agree with TRBD1. The V gene end was trimmed by 0 bases and the J gene end by 8 bases; junction bases not matched to a gene: 9. The germline V gene encodes CDR1 LGHNA and CDR2 YNFKEQ. The CDR3 is 15 amino acids. CDR3 amino acids: CASSQESGQGVEAFF. The DNA of the CDR3 is TGTGCCAGCAGCCAAGAATCCGGCCAGGGGGTGGAAGCTTTCTTT.

The chain is built from TRBV5-1 and TRBJ2-1; D unresolved. The length of the CDR3 is 15 residues. Trimming took 2 bases from V and 4 from J, leaving 13 bases between them. The V gene's germline CDR1 is SGHRS and CDR2 YFSETQ. This CDR3 reads CASSFTGSRYNEQFF. CDR3 DNA: TGCGCCAGCAGCTTTACCGGATCCAGGTACAATGAGCAGTTCTTC.

For this clone: Germline and junction disagree at one end, which may indicate a read error. This chain joins TRBV7-2 and TRBJ2-2, with TRBD2 identical over 11 bases. Per germline, CDR1 SGHTA and CDR2 FQGNSA. The CDR3 covers 16 residues. The CDR3 here is CASSVAGGLGTGELFF. Here the CDR3 DNA reads TGTGCCAGCAGCGTAGCGGGGGGGCTCGGGACCGGGGAGCTGTTTTTT.

The CDR3 nucleotides are TGTGCCAGCAGCCCAAGACAGGGGACGGTTTATGGCTACACCTTC. It translates to CASSPRQGTVYGYTF. The chain couples TRBV7-9 to TRBJ1-2; TRBD1 matches at 8 bases. J lost 5 bases, V lost 5 bases, and 10 bases had no gene match. Per the germline V gene, CDR1 is SEHNR and CDR2 is FQNEAQ (reference sequence). CDR3 length equals 15 residues. The full variable domain, its missing parts supplied by reference TRBV7-9 and TRBJ1-2, is DTGVSQNPRHKITKRGQNVTFRCDPISEHNRLYWYRQTLGQGPEFLTYFQNEAQLEKSRLLSDRFSAERPKGSFSTLEIQRTEQGDSAMYLCASSPRQGTVYGYTFGSGTRLTVV.

The chain carries TRBV7-9 and TRBJ1-2, with 10 positions matching TRBD1. This CDR3 is 15 amino acids long. After removal of 1 base from V and 7 bases from J, the junction contained 6 bases not matched to a gene. Germline V CDR1 and CDR2: SEHNR, FQNEAQ (reference sequence). This CDR3 reads CASSLDRQGASGYTF. The CDR3 nucleotides are TGTGCCAGCAGCTTAGATAGACAGGGGGCTAGTGGCTACACCTTC.

V and J are TRBV5-4 and TRBJ1-3; D not resolved. Germline CDR1 and CDR2: SGHNT and YYREEE (reference sequence). Trimming left V 0 bases short and J 0 bases short, with 10 bases between. This CDR3 has 16 amino acids. CDR3 DNA sequence: TGTGCCAGCAGCTTGGGAGGTCTTCGCTCTGGAAACACCATATATTTT. Amino acids: CASSLGGLRSGNTIYF.

The chain employs TRBV29-1 and TRBJ2-2; tentatively, D is TRBD1 (6 bases). V was pared by 6 bases and J by 5 bases, with 16 bases between. There are 14 residues in the CDR3. Germline V gene data show CDR1 as SQVTM and CDR2 as ANQGSEA. The CDR3 spells CSVVQGRSTGELFF. The CDR3 DNA reads TGCAGCGTAGTACAGGGTCGAAGTACCGGGGAGCTGTTTTTT.

This clone has a handful of counts. The V call is TRBV5-1, the J call TRBJ2-7; TRBD2 agrees at 9 bases. J lost 3 bases, V lost 2 bases, and 6 bases had no gene match. The CDR3 sequence is 15 residues long. Germline lookup yields CDR1 SGHRS and CDR2 YFSETQ. The CDR3 DNA follows: TGCGCCAGCAGCTTAAGTAGCGGGGGAATCTACGAGCAGTACTTC. Its translation: CASSLSSGGIYEQYF.

Only a few counts were recorded for this clone. V and J are TRBV25-1 and TRBJ2-7, with 13 positions matching TRBD2. This CDR3 contains 13 residues. The trim removed 9 bases at V and 5 bases at J, leaving 4 bases unmatched. Germline-derived CDR1 and CDR2 are MGHDK and SYGVNS. As DNA, the CDR3 is TGTGCCAGTGGACTAGCGGGAGCTAACGAGCAGTACTTC. It specifies CASGLAGANEQYF.

J is TRBJ1-2 and V is TRBV7-2; TRBD1 is a possible D gene (5 bases). The germline CDR1 and CDR2 sequences are SGHTA and FQGNSA. The CDR3 has 13 amino acids. Trimming pared 1 base from V and 7 bases from J, leaving 10 bases between. The CDR3 spells CASSLEAGIGYTF. The CDR3 DNA sequence: TGTGCCAGCAGCTTAGAGGCAGGGATTGGCTACACCTTC.

The chain has TRBV6-5 and TRBJ2-7, with a possible D match to TRBD1 (5 bases). CDR1 and CDR2 (germline): MNHEY, SVGAGI. The CDR3 is 13 residues long. Trimming pared 2 bases from V and 4 bases from J, leaving 9 bases between. CDR3 in DNA: TGTGCCAGCAGTTACGCGAAGGGGTACGAGCAGTACTTC. Protein: CASSYAKGYEQYF.

This clone has only a few counts. The rearrangement joins TRBV2 to TRBJ1-1, with 8 nucleotides matching TRBD1. The germline CDR1 and CDR2 sequences are SNHLY and FYNNEI. Trimming at V came to 8 bases and at J to 4 bases, leaving 9 bases not matched to a gene. This CDR3 spans 14 amino acids. CDR3 sequence: CASSLQTGVTEAFF. The CDR3 DNA is TGTGCCAGCTCACTCCAGACAGGGGTCACTGAAGCTTTCTTT.